This T cell receptor beta chain appears in the sequencing data of a study of early T cells in non-severe SARS-CoV-2 infection. Study at large: The input, bulk RNA from unsorted whole blood, was sequenced, and chains were unpaired.

Germline assignment: CDR1 SEHNR and CDR2 FQNEAQ (reference sequence). The CDR3 contains 14 residues. The V gene lost 7 bases and the J gene lost 6 bases, with 17 bases spanning the gap. Unique molecular identifiers were added to individual cDNA molecules. One entry per CDR3 protein results from TCRdb running MiXCR on the 5' RACE reads. The top ten clones hold about a sixth of a sample with approximately 39,000 distinct CDR3 sequences, roughly 4.5% of them seen once. This clonotype appeared many times. Its antigen is unidentified. Study observations and caveats: Private and CD4 specificities were missed by VDJdb matching, which favored anti-spike CD8 responses.

This rearrangement joins TRBV7-9 to TRBJ2-3, with a possible D match to TRBD1 (6 bases). The sequence was collected from an adult who was a healthcare worker with PCR-confirmed SARS-CoV-2 infection or an uninfected control (not recorded which). Input material: whole blood. The chain's CDR3 is CASTPPPTGDTQYF. The CDR3 nucleotides are TGTGCCAGCACCCCCCCTCCCACAGGGGATACGCAGTATTTT.